The following is a T cell receptor beta chain sequence with its context. Its antigen is undetermined. The sample is drawn from a study of blood T cells in healthy people across ages. PCR was performed a second time for roughly 7 to 12 cycles using a sample-barcoded 5' primer and a J-beta primer mix. One entry per CDR3 protein, called by TCRdb with MiXCR from the 5' RACE reads. This table holds 700,000 or so distinct CDR3 sequences, around 38% found once. This CDR3 is 13 amino acids long. In germline, CDR1 is SGHKS, CDR2 YYEKEE (reference sequence). V gave up 4 bases and J gave up 2 bases, with 10 bases separating them. General study results and limits: Older age went with lower TCR beta diversity per million T cells, in a roughly linear way. Total diversity from one million sequenced T cells was likely underestimated.

This chain joins TRBV5-5 and TRBJ2-7; D unresolved. The material sequenced was blood. This receptor was taken from a man of 80 years or more in good health. In DNA, the CDR3 is TGTGCCAGCAGCGTCCAGGTAGCCTACGAGCAGTACTTC. It specifies CASSVQVAYEQYF.